Each of the 16 T cell receptor beta chains below was sequenced from the same sample in a study of graft-versus-host responses after intestinal transplantation. Their recognized antigens are unknown. The assay was immunoSEQ multiplex PCR, and TCRdb's table has in-frame clones only and misses some. The sample has 40,000 to 55,000 clones; about 95% are singletons. The sequenced sample was unstimulated CD8+ T cells sorted from spleen or lymph node cells, obtained before transplant. These receptors came from a human donor who was the organ donor for an intestinal transplant.

The genes are TRBV4-1 and TRBJ1-3; the D is unclear. CDR3 length: 15 residues. The V and J ends lost 0 bases and 0 bases respectively, with 6 bases between them. CDR1 and CDR2 (germline): MGHRA, YSYEKL. The CDR3 spells CASSQDWTSGNTIYF. DNA of the CDR3: TGCGCCAGCAGCCAAGACTGGACCTCTGGAAACACCATATATTTT.

This rearrangement joins TRBV27 to TRBJ1-3; D not resolved. There are 16 residues in the CDR3. Trimming pared 1 base from V and 2 bases from J, leaving 12 bases between. Germline CDR1 reads MNHEY; CDR2 reads SMNVEV (reference sequence). The CDR3 coding sequence is TGTGCCAGCAGTTTATTAGGAGGGATCGCTGGAAACACCATATATTTT. The encoded protein is CASSLLGGIAGNTIYF.

This chain uses TRBV28 with TRBJ1-4; D is uncertain. Germline values: CDR1 MDHEN, CDR2 SYDVKM. This CDR3 is built from 13 residues. The V end was cut by 2 bases, the J end by 8 bases, with 9 bases between. CDR3 region: CASSLVGSEKLFF. For the CDR3, the DNA is TGTGCCAGCAGTTTAGTGGGATCCGAAAAACTGTTTTTT. The whole variable domain, remainder taken from reference TRBV28 and TRBJ1-4, is DVKVTQSSRYLVKRTGEKVFLECVQDMDHENMFWYRQDPGLGLRLIYFSYDVKMKEKGDIPEGYSVSREKKERFSLILESASTNQTSMYLCASSLVGSEKLFFGSGTQLSVL.

The chain couples TRBV9 to TRBJ2-3, with 7 bases fitting TRBD1. The V gene end was trimmed by 3 bases and the J gene end by 5 bases; junction bases not matched to a gene: 9. The CDR3 spans 15 residues. Germline V gene data show CDR1 as SGDLS and CDR2 as YYNGEE. This chain's CDR3 is CASSDSGTAGDTQYF. The CDR3 DNA sequence: TGTGCCAGCAGCGATTCCGGGACAGCTGGAGATACGCAGTATTTT.

The V call is TRBV4-2, the J call TRBJ2-7; D remains ambiguous. Trimming removed 1 base at V and 0 bases at J, with 7 bases between. Germline V gives CDR1 LGHNA, CDR2 YNFKEQ. The CDR3 has 14 amino acids. CDR3 nucleotide sequence: TGTGCCAGCAGCCAAGTTCAGAGCTCCTACGAGCAGTACTTC. It translates to CASSQVQSSYEQYF.

The J gene is TRBJ1-1, the V gene TRBV30; D is ambiguous. This CDR3 has 14 residues. V lost 0 bases, J lost 1 base, and 9 bases lay in between. The germline V gene has CDR1 GTSNPN and CDR2 SVGIG (reference sequence). For the CDR3, the DNA is TGTGCCTGGAGTGTAGAGAACCGGAACACTGAAGCTTTCTTT. It is translated as CAWSVENRNTEAFF. The full variable domain, rest sourced from reference TRBV30 and TRBJ1-1, is SQTIHQWPATLVQPVGSPLSLECTVEGTSNPNLYWYRQAAGRGLQLLFYSVGIGQISSEVPQNLSASRPQDRQFILSSKKLLLSDSGFYLCAWSVENRNTEAFFGQGTRLTVV.

This sequence joins TRBV27 and TRBJ2-1; D remains ambiguous. The V end lost 10 bases, the J end lost 10 bases, and 14 bases lay between the germline ends. The CDR3 runs to 11 residues. In germline, CDR1 is MNHEY, CDR2 SMNVEV (reference sequence). In DNA form, the CDR3 reads TGTGCCATCCAACTACGGCCCGAGCAGTTCTTC. Protein sequence: CAIQLRPEQFF.

The rearrangement links TRBV18 to TRBJ2-5; tentative D call: TRBD1 (5 bases). This CDR3 has 14 residues. V was pared by 1 base and J by 1 base, with 7 bases between. From germline, CDR1 is KGHSH and CDR2 LQKENI. CDR3: CASSPQGSQETQYF. CDR3 DNA sequence: TGTGCCAGCTCACCACAGGGGTCCCAAGAGACCCAGTACTTC.

The V and J genes are TRBV5-1 and TRBJ1-2; D remains unclear. Trimming cost V 5 bases and J 6 bases, with 14 bases left between them. The CDR3 consists of 13 residues. The germline V gene has CDR1 SGHRS and CDR2 YFSETQ. In nucleotides, the CDR3 is TGCGCCAGCAGACTGGACGAAGTACATGGCTACACCTTC. Translated: CASRLDEVHGYTF.

This chain links TRBV9 with TRBJ1-4, with unresolved D. The CDR3 loop spans 13 amino acids. Germline V gene sequence: CDR1 SGDLS, CDR2 YYNGEE. Trimming took off 2 bases at V and 7 bases at J, with 9 bases between the two ends. CDR3 sequence: CASSVRDTEKLFF. The CDR3 DNA reads as TGTGCCAGCAGCGTGCGAGACACTGAAAAACTGTTTTTT.

This chain uses TRBV4-3 with TRBJ2-3; 15 bases are a match to TRBD2. The CDR3 is 17 residues long. V was pared by 4 bases and J by 0 bases, with 2 bases of the junction left unmatched. Per germline, CDR1 LGHNA and CDR2 YSLEER. The CDR3 nucleotides are TGCGCCAGCAGCCCGGGGACTAGCGGGGGGAGCACAGATACGCAGTATTTT. This encodes CASSPGTSGGSTDTQYF.

In this sample, this clone turned up once. The CDR3 protein is CASSQDPVTAGTGELFF. CDR3 sequence (DNA): TGCGCCAGCAGCCAAGATCCCGTGACAGCGGGCACCGGGGAGCTGTTTTTT. The genes are TRBV4-1 and TRBJ2-2, with D maybe TRBD2 (6 bases). The CDR3 length is 17 residues. The germline V gene has CDR1 MGHRA and CDR2 YSYEKL. The V gene lost 0 bases and the J gene lost 4 bases, with 15 bases spanning the gap.

This rearrangement joins TRBV5-1 to TRBJ2-7; D gene uncertain. This CDR3 has 12 residues. V shed 5 bases and J shed 2 bases, with 8 bases lying between them. Germline V gene lookup returns CDR1 SGHRS and CDR2 YFSETQ. Written as DNA, the CDR3 is TGCGCCAGCAGTCAAGACCCCTACGAGCAGTACTTC. Translating gives CASSQDPYEQYF.

The chain recombines TRBV10-2 with TRBJ2-7; 9 bases agree with TRBD1. This CDR3 contains 15 residues. Per the germline V gene, CDR1 is WSHSY and CDR2 is SAAADI. V was clipped by 8 bases and J by 2 bases; unmatched bases: 10. For the CDR3, the DNA is TGCGCCAGCGGGCCCCGGGACAGGGCGACCTACGAGCAGTACTTC. It codes for CASGPRDRATYEQYF.

The V gene is TRBV2, the J gene TRBJ2-5; 7 bases agree with TRBD1. The CDR3 consists of 13 residues. The germline V gene has CDR1 SNHLY and CDR2 FYNNEI. With 7 bases clipped from V and 4 bases from J, the junction kept 6 bases outside the gene matches. CDR3 residues: CASIMTGPETQYF. The CDR3 bases are TGTGCCAGCATTATGACAGGGCCAGAGACCCAGTACTTC.

The chain links TRBV28 to TRBJ2-3, with 8 nucleotides matching TRBD2. This CDR3 has 15 amino acids. V gave up 5 bases and J gave up 1 base; unmatched junction bases: 5. CDR1 is MDHEN and CDR2 is SYDVKM in the germline V gene. The CDR3 DNA reads TGTGCCAGCAGTCAAAGAGCGGGGGGCACAGATACGCAGTATTTT. Protein sequence: CASSQRAGGTDTQYF.